This TCR beta chain emerged from a study of control samples from healthy donors and cancer patients. V shed 1 base and J shed 2 bases, with 11 bases lying between them. Germline CDR1 reads SGHVS; CDR2 reads FQNEAQ. CDR3 length: 15 residues. Some clones are missing from TCRdb's copy, which holds only in-frame ones; the method was immunoSEQ multiplex PCR. The top ten hold almost 40% of the sample, which has 45,000 to 65,000 clones, 88% seen once. The chain employs TRBV7-8 and TRBJ2-5, with D possibly matching TRBD1 (5 bases). The receptor was derived from a man aged 50 or older with head and neck cancer. The sample consisted of PBMCs. CDR3 nucleotides: TGTGCCAGCAGCTTAGGGCCAGGACAACAAGAGACCCAGTACTTC. Residues: CASSLGPGQQETQYF. The variable domain in full, completed from reference TRBV7-8 and TRBJ2-5, reads GAGVSQSPRYKVAKRGQDVALRCDPISGHVSLFWYQQALGQGPEFLTYFQNEAQLDKSGLPSDRFFAERPEGSVSTLKIQRTQQEDSAVYLCASSLGPGQQETQYFGPGTRLLVL.